This T cell receptor beta chain was identified during a study of CD8 T cells in Susac syndrome. A quantity of roughly 0.5 to 1 ug RNA underwent reverse transcription using random hexamers. Amplification of the TCR beta CDR3 was carried out by immunoSEQ multiplex PCR, which spanned a total of 54 Vbeta and 13 Jbeta segments. TCRdb analysed the immunoSEQ multiplex PCR reads with MiXCR anew, one entry per CDR3 protein. Among some 190,000 distinct CDR3 sequences listed, approximately 96% were seen once. The study sequenced TCR beta in blood CD8+ and CD4+ T cells. The multiple sclerosis controls consisted of treatment-naive patients with relapsing-remitting disease, either stable or active. The TCR comes from a human donor with multiple sclerosis. Source material: CD4+ T cells from PBMCs.

The CDR3 region has the DNA TGTGCCAGCAGCCATGGACAGGGGCACGAGCAGTACTTC. Translated: CASSHGQGHEQYF. The V and J genes are TRBV7-9 and TRBJ2-7; 9 bases align to TRBD1. The CDR3 spans 13 residues. The germline V gene encodes CDR1 SEHNR and CDR2 FQNEAQ (reference sequence). Trimming at V came to 5 bases and at J to 5 bases, leaving 4 bases not matched to a gene.